This T cell receptor beta chain was found in a study of blood T cell repertoires in COVID-19. The germline CDR1 and CDR2 sequences are MNHEY and SVGAGI. CDR3 length: 15 residues. Trimming removed 4 bases at V and 5 bases at J, with 17 bases between. Clones were sequenced by immunoSEQ multiplex PCR, and TCRdb holds only the in-frame ones, with some missing. The sample holds tens of thousands of clones, roughly 80% seen once. The chain combines TRBV6-5 with TRBJ1-1; D is possibly TRBD1 (5 bases). The clonotype originates from a man older than 75 with acute or convalescent COVID-19. Input material: peripheral blood. CDR3 region: CASSFDAGYQTEAFF. Written as DNA, the CDR3 is TGTGCCAGCAGTTTTGATGCAGGGTATCAGACTGAAGCTTTCTTT.